This T cell receptor (beta chain) was identified in a study of CXCR3-negative and CXCR3-positive naive CD8 T cells. General study findings and limits: Cryopreservation partially lowered CXCR3 expression, so most assays used fresh PBMCs. Naive cells positive for CXCR3 carried more hydrophobic TRB CDR3s than CXCR3-negative ones. Memory CD8+ cells showed much lower diversity, while both naive subsets displayed comparably high diversity.

Comment on this clonotype: Its antigen is unidentified.

The CDR3 has 14 residues. Sorting yielded triplicates of a few hundred thousand cells for each CD8+ T cell subset. Identification of naive CD8+ T cells rested on CD45RO-CCR7+CD27+CD95- status. The TRB libraries of cDNA were built by UMI-labeled 5' RACE. TCRdb reprocessed the 5' RACE reads, keeping one entry per CDR3 protein, no DNA. The listing records over 150,000 distinct CDR3 sequences. The sequenced sample consisted of naive CXCR3+ CD8+ T cells from blood. Regarding subset: CD45RO-CCR7+CD27+CD95- naive CD8+ T cells expressing CXCR3 (TNR3+). The sequence was collected from a human donor in good health. Some clones in this sample may be carry-over from other donors' samples. The chain is built from TRBV12-3 or TRBV12-4 and TRBJ2-1; checking the TCRdb D call of TRBD2 is not possible without DNA. The CDR3 is CASSPLAGEGEQFF.